The 24 T cell receptor beta chains below all came from one sample that was sequenced in a study of T-cell reconstitution after alpha-beta-depleted transplantation in children. Construction of the TCRbeta library involved unique molecular identifiers. Each CDR3 protein gets one entry after TCRdb re-called the PCR reads with MiXCR. Here the sample spans over 550,000 distinct CDR3 sequences, roughly 10% being singletons. This sample comprised PBMCs from the stem cell graft donor, obtained from the stem cell graft. These receptors came from a human donor who donated a stem cell graft to a child with acute myeloid leukemia.

This clonotype showed up just a few times. CDR3 in DNA: TGTGCCAGCAGGGACAAGGCCCCGCTCTATGGCTACACCTTC. Its translation: CASRDKAPLYGYTF. The V call is TRBV12-3 or TRBV12-4, the J call TRBJ1-2; D may be TRBD1 (5 bases). The CDR3 spans 14 residues. Trimming took 6 bases from V and 4 from J, leaving 15 bases between them.

The sample holds a few counts of this clonotype. The chain is built from TRBV29-1 and TRBJ2-6, with TRBD1 as a possible D gene (6 bases). Trimming removed 1 base at V and 0 bases at J, with 13 bases between. The CDR3 has 17 residues. In germline, CDR1 is SQVTM, CDR2 ANQGSEA. The CDR3 sequence: CSVEVFTQGSGANVLTF. CDR3 bases: TGCAGCGTTGAAGTGTTCACACAGGGCTCTGGGGCCAACGTCCTGACTTTC.

This clonotype has a count of ten or more. This chain links TRBV7-2 with TRBJ2-7; 7 positions match TRBD1. In germline, CDR1 is SGHTA, CDR2 FQGNSA. Trimming took 2 bases from V and 0 from J; bases not matched to a gene: 4. This CDR3 comprises 15 residues. The CDR3 spells CASSLSRQGSYEQYF. The CDR3 DNA follows: TGTGCCAGCAGCTTAAGCAGACAGGGCTCCTACGAGCAGTACTTC.

This chain connects TRBV9 to TRBJ2-3; 10 positions match TRBD2. Germline CDR1 is SGDLS and CDR2 is YYNGEE. The CDR3 consists of 17 residues. Germline trimming cut 1 base from V and 2 bases from J; bases unmatched to any gene: 7. The CDR3 sequence: CASSVRSLAGFTDTQYF. As DNA, the CDR3 is TGTGCCAGCAGCGTACGATCACTAGCGGGATTCACAGATACGCAGTATTTT.

This clonotype was observed a few times. The rearrangement joins TRBV7-3 to TRBJ2-2, with TRBD1 matching over 10 bases. Germline V gene lookup returns CDR1 SGHTA and CDR2 FQGTGA. The ends lost 4 bases at V and 5 bases at J; junction bases unmatched: 7. This CDR3 has 16 residues. CDR3 amino acids: CASSSTGTGVTGELFF. DNA of the CDR3: TGTGCCAGCAGCTCGACCGGGACAGGGGTTACCGGGGAGCTGTTTTTT.

This clonotype was detected a few times. This chain connects TRBV12-3 or TRBV12-4 to TRBJ2-7; no clear D gene. The CDR3 covers 12 residues. The V and J ends lost 5 bases and 4 bases respectively, with 9 bases between them. The chain's CDR3 is CASSRIQYEQYF. In nucleotides, the CDR3 is TGTGCCAGCAGTCGTATCCAATACGAGCAGTACTTC.

The chain joins TRBV6-5 to TRBJ2-3; D is ambiguous. The ends were cut back, 2 bases at V and 0 bases at J, with 12 bases in the middle. There are 16 residues in the CDR3. Germline CDR1 and CDR2: MNHEY and SVGAGI. CDR3 residues: CASSYGSQPSTDTQYF. The CDR3 DNA sequence: TGTGCCAGCAGTTACGGCAGCCAACCTAGCACAGATACGCAGTATTTT.

The V and J genes are TRBV9 and TRBJ2-6, with D possibly being TRBD1 (5 bases). The ends were cut back, 0 bases at V and 0 bases at J, with 13 bases in the middle. The CDR3 is 18 residues long. Germline V gene sequence: CDR1 SGDLS, CDR2 YYNGEE. CDR3: CASSVAPTVSSGANVLTF. The CDR3 coding sequence is TGTGCCAGCAGCGTAGCTCCGACAGTAAGCTCTGGGGCCAACGTCCTGACTTTC.

Only a few counts were recorded for this clonotype. This chain uses TRBV20-1 with TRBJ2-5; D remains unclear. CDR3 size: 13 residues. Germline assignment: CDR1 DFQATT and CDR2 SNEGSKA (reference sequence). Trimming pared 4 bases from V and 1 base from J, leaving 10 bases between. CDR3 amino acids: CSANFQVQETQYF. DNA of the CDR3: TGCAGTGCTAATTTCCAGGTCCAAGAGACCCAGTACTTC.

Many counts were recorded for this clonotype. The chain uses TRBV4-2 and TRBJ2-1; no reliable D call. The germline V gene has CDR1 LGHNA and CDR2 YNFKEQ. The CDR3 totals 14 residues. Trimming left V 0 bases short and J 7 bases short, with 10 bases between. The CDR3 protein is CASSQDTLGNEQFF. In DNA form, the CDR3 reads TGTGCCAGCAGCCAAGATACTCTAGGGAATGAGCAGTTCTTC.

The chain combines TRBV5-1 with TRBJ2-7; TRBD2 aligns across 7 bases. V shed 1 base, J shed 3 bases, and the junction held 7 bases outside the gene matches. The CDR3 consists of 15 residues. Germline assignment: CDR1 SGHRS and CDR2 YFSETQ. The DNA for the CDR3 is TGCGCCAGCAGCTTGCAAGGGGCGGGGGACTACGAGCAGTACTTC. Translating gives CASSLQGAGDYEQYF.

This clonotype has at least ten counts. The J gene is TRBJ2-2, the V gene TRBV3-1, with D perhaps matching TRBD1 (5 bases). This CDR3 has 17 residues. Germline values: CDR1 LGHDT, CDR2 YNNKEL (reference sequence). The ends were cut back, 3 bases at V and 4 bases at J, with 18 bases in the middle. The CDR3 spells CASSHKDPPRGTGELFF. CDR3 DNA sequence: TGTGCCAGCAGCCACAAAGATCCCCCTAGGGGCACCGGGGAGCTGTTTTTT.

The sample holds a few counts of this clonotype. The V call is TRBV9, the J call TRBJ2-3; 7 nucleotides align to TRBD2. Losses at the gene ends were 0 bases for V and 8 bases for J; bases not matched to a gene: 6. The germline CDR1 and CDR2 sequences are SGDLS and YYNGEE. The CDR3 consists of 14 residues. The CDR3 loop reads CASSVEPSGGTQYF. As DNA, the CDR3 is TGTGCCAGCAGCGTAGAGCCTAGCGGAGGTACGCAGTATTTT.

The chain uses TRBV19 and TRBJ1-5, with 12 bases fitting TRBD1. There are 15 residues in the CDR3. Unmatched junction bases numbered 4, after V lost 4 bases and J lost 6 bases. From germline, CDR1 is LNHDA and CDR2 SQIVND (reference sequence). The CDR3 bases are TGTGCCAGTAGTACCGGGACAGGGGGCAGTCAGCCCCAGCATTTT. It encodes CASSTGTGGSQPQHF. The entire variable domain, with the rest obtained from reference TRBV19 and TRBJ1-5, is as follows: DGGITQSPKYLFRKEGQNVTLSCEQNLNHDAMYWYRQDPGQGLRLIYYSQIVNDFQKGDIAEGYSVSREKKESFPLTVTSAQKNPTAFYLCASSTGTGGSQPQHFGDGTRLSIL.

This clonotype occurred a few times. Sequence at one end of the junction differs from germline and may be a read error. V is TRBV15 and J is TRBJ2-4; D unclear. Germline V gene data show CDR1 as LNHNV and CDR2 as YYDKDF (reference sequence). This CDR3 is built from 9 residues. CDR3 DNA: TGTGCCACCATCCTTTGGCGGCACTTC. It translates to CATILWRHF. The complete variable domain, with remaining parts taken from reference TRBV15 and TRBJ2-4, reads DAMVIQNPRYQVTQFGKPVTLSCSQTLNHNVMYWYQQKSSQAPKLLFHYYDKDFNNEADTPDNFQSRRPNTSFCFLDIRSPGLGDTAMYLCATILWRHFGAGTRLSVL.

This clonotype was recorded at least ten times. The rearrangement uses TRBV5-6 and TRBJ2-5; no reliable D call. The CDR3 runs to 14 residues. Between the trimmed V and J ends, which lost 2 bases and 1 base, there was a span of 9 bases. Germline CDR1 and CDR2: SGHDT and YYEEEE. The CDR3 here is CASSLWGTQETQYF. The CDR3 DNA sequence: TGTGCCAGCAGCTTATGGGGTACCCAAGAGACCCAGTACTTC.

Worth noting for this clonotype: A read error may be the cause here, since a much bigger clone is one base away. CDR3 protein: CSSSDGGRTYEQYF. CDR3 sequence (DNA): TGTTCCAGCTCTGACGGCGGGAGGACCTACGAGCAGTACTTC. The rearrangement joins TRBV6-2 or TRBV6-3 to TRBJ2-7; 8 bases are a match to TRBD2. The length of the CDR3 is 14 residues. Germline CDR1 and CDR2: MNHEY and SVGEGT.

In this sample, this clonotype turned up many times. The chain employs TRBV7-2 and TRBJ2-7; D gene uncertain. The germline CDR1 and CDR2 sequences are SGHTA and FQGNSA. Trimming removed 1 base at V and 2 bases at J, with 9 bases between. The CDR3 loop spans 14 amino acids. CDR3 region: CASSLGRRTYEQYF. The CDR3 nucleotides read TGTGCCAGCAGCTTAGGCAGAAGGACCTACGAGCAGTACTTC.

The J gene is TRBJ2-7, the V gene TRBV27, with a weak D call TRBD1 (5 bases). The CDR3 sequence is 14 residues long. The ends were cut back, 1 base at V and 2 bases at J, with 9 bases in the middle. CDR1 and CDR2 from the germline V gene are MNHEY and SMNVEV (reference sequence). The CDR3, as DNA: TGTGCCAGCAGTTTATTTGACAGAACCTACGAGCAGTACTTC. Translating it yields CASSLFDRTYEQYF.

At least ten counts were recorded for this clonotype. The chain joins TRBV20-1 to TRBJ2-1; D perhaps matches TRBD2 (6 bases). Deletions cut 2 bases from V and 2 bases from J, with 19 bases between. The CDR3 totals 17 residues. Germline CDR1 DFQATT, CDR2 SNEGSKA (reference sequence). CDR3 protein: CSARRIVSGGAYNEQFF. The CDR3 DNA reads TGCAGTGCTAGACGTATCGTTAGCGGAGGAGCCTACAATGAGCAGTTCTTC.

This clonotype appeared a few times. The chain uses TRBV12-3 or TRBV12-4 and TRBJ2-2; D gene ambiguous. The V end was cut by 5 bases, the J end by 7 bases, with 11 bases between. This CDR3 has 13 residues. DNA for the CDR3: TGTGCCAGCAGTCCCTGGGCGGACGGGGAGCTGTTTTTT. Its protein product is CASSPWADGELFF.

The table lists this clonotype with many counts. This sequence joins TRBV3-1 and TRBJ1-3, with D uncertain. V was pared by 0 bases and J by 4 bases, with 7 bases between. This CDR3 is built from 14 residues. CDR1 is LGHDT, CDR2 YNNKEL, per germline (reference sequence). As DNA, the CDR3 is TGTGCCAGCAGCCAAGACCAAAGAGGAAACACCATATATTTT. This gives the protein CASSQDQRGNTIYF.

This clonotype was counted between two and nine times. The chain carries TRBV20-1 and TRBJ2-3; TRBD1 or TRBD2 may be the D gene (5 bases each). This CDR3 has 15 amino acids. V shed 8 bases and J shed 5 bases, with 23 bases lying between them. Germline V lookup: CDR1 DFQATT, CDR2 SNEGSKA (reference sequence). CDR3 in amino acids: CSSFPGTLRGDTQYF. The CDR3, as DNA: TGCAGTTCTTTTCCCGGGACCCTCCGTGGAGATACGCAGTATTTT.

In this sample, this clonotype turned up many times. The V and J genes are TRBV20-1 and TRBJ2-1, with D possibly being TRBD1 or TRBD2 (5 bases each). CDR3 length equals 12 residues. Germline lookup yields CDR1 DFQATT and CDR2 SNEGSKA (reference sequence). Trimming took 8 bases from V and 7 from J, leaving 15 bases between them. For the CDR3, the DNA is TGCAGTAAATCGGGACGGTTAAATGAGCAGTTCTTC. This codes for CSKSGRLNEQFF.